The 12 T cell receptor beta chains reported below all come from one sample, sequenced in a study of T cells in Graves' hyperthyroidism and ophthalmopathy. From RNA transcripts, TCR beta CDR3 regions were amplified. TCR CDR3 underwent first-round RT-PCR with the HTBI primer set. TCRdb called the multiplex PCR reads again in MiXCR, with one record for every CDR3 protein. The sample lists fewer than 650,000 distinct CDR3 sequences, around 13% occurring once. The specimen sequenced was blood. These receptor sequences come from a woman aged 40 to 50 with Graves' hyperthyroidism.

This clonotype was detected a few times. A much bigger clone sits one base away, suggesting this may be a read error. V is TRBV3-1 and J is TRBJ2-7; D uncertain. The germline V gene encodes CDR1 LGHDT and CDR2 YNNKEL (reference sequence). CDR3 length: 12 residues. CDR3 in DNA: TGTGCCAGCTGCCAAAACGCCTACGAGCAGTACTTC. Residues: CASCQNAYEQYF.

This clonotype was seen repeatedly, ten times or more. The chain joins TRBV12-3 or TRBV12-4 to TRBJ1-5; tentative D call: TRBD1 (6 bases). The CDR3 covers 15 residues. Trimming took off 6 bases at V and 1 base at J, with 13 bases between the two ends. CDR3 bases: TGTGCCAGCAGCGCCACAGGGATGAGCAATCAGCCCCAGCATTTT. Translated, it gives CASSATGMSNQPQHF.

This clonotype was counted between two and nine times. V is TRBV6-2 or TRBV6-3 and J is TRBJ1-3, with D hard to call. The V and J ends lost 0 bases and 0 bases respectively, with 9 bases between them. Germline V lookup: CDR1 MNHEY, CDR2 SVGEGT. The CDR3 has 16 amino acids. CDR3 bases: TGTGCCAGCAGTTACTCCGCTCATAACTCTGGAAACACCATATATTTT. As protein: CASSYSAHNSGNTIYF.

CDR3 region: CASPGFWAGGGTGELFF. CDR3 DNA: TGTGCCAGTCCGGGGTTTTGGGCGGGAGGAGGTACCGGGGAGCTGTTTTTT. V usage is TRBV12-3 or TRBV12-4 and J usage is TRBJ2-2; 8 nucleotides line up with TRBD2. V shed 9 bases and J 5 bases; nucleotides not matched to a gene: 17. This CDR3 has 17 residues.

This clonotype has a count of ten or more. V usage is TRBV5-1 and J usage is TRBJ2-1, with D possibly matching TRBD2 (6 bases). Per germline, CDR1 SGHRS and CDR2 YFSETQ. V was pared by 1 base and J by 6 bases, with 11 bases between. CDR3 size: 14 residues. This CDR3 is CASSLRASANEQFF. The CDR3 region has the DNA TGCGCCAGCAGCTTGAGGGCTAGCGCCAATGAGCAGTTCTTC.

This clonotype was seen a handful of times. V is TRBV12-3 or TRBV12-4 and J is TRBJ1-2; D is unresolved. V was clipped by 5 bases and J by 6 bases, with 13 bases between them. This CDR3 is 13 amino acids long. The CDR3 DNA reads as TGTGCCAGCAGTCCCCTGGTCACGAATGGCTACACCTTC. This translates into CASSPLVTNGYTF.

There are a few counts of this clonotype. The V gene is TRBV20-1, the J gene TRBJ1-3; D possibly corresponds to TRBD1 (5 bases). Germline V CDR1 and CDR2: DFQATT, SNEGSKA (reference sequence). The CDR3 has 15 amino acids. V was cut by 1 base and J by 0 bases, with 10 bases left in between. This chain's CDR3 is CSARAGERSGNTIYF. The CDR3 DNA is TGCAGTGCTAGAGCGGGGGAGCGCTCTGGAAACACCATATATTTT.

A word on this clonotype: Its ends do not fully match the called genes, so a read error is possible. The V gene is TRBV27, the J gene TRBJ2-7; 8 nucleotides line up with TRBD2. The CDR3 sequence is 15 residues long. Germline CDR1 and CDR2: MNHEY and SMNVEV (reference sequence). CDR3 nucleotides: TGTGCCAACAGTTTGACCAGCGGGAGCCCCTACGAGCAGTACTTC. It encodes CANSLTSGSPYEQYF.

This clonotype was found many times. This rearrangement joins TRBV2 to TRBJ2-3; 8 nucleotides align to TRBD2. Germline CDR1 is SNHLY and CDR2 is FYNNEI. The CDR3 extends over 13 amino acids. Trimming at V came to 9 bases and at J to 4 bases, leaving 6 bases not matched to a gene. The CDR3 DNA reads TGTGCCAGAGAGCGGGAGACTTCAGATACGCAGTATTTT. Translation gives CARERETSDTQYF.

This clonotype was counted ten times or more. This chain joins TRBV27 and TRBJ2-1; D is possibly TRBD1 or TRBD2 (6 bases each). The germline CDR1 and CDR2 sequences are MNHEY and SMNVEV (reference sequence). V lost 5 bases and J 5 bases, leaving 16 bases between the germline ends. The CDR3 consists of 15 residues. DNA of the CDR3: TGTGCCAGCAGTGCCTCGACAGGAGGGGACAATGAGCAGTTCTTC. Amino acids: CASSASTGGDNEQFF.

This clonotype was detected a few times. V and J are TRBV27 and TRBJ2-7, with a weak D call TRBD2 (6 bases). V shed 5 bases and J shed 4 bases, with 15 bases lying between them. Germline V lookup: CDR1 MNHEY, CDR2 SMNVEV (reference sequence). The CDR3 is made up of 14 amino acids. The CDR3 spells CASSPGTPVYEQYF. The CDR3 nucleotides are TGTGCCAGCAGTCCCGGGACTCCCGTATACGAGCAGTACTTC.

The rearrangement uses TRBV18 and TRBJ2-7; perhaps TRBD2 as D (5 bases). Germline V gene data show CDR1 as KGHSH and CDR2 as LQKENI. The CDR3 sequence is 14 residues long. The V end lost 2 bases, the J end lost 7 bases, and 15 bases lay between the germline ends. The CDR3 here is CASSPGTSRREQYF. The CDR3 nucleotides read TGTGCCAGCTCACCAGGCACTAGTAGAAGAGAGCAGTACTTC.